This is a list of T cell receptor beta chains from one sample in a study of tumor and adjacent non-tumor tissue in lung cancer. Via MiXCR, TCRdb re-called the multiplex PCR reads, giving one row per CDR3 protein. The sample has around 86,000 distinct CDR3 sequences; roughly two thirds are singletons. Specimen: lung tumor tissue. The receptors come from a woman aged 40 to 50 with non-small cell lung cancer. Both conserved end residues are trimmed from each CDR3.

CDR3: AGSQLQGNIGELF
J: TRBJ2-2
V: TRBV28

CDR3: ASSQTRIMGNSHLH
J: TRBJ1-6
V: TRBV4-1

CDR3: SVESWGGKYEQY
J: TRBJ2-7
V: TRBV29-1

CDR3: AGSKPLAALYNKQF
J: TRBJ2-1
V: TRBV11-2

CDR3: ANSSVQGHNSPLH
J: TRBJ1-6
V: TRBV12-3/TRBV12-4

CDR3: SAPKTRDRNSYEQY
J: TRBJ2-7
V: TRBV20-1

CDR3: DSSQRVVSTQY
J: TRBJ2-5
V: TRBV11-1

CDR3: ASSTNKGVHSPLH
J: TRBJ1-6
V: TRBV13

CDR3: ASSQTGTSSSTDTQY
J: TRBJ2-3
V: TRBV4-1

CDR3: ASSSSGRAGETQY
J: TRBJ2-5
V: TRBV5-4

CDR3: ASSLDIRPIAEAF
J: TRBJ1-1
V: TRBV11-2

CDR3: VSSQDYASGGATYVQY
J: TRBJ2-7
V: TRBV4-2

CDR3: ASSSSTGADYNSPLR
J: TRBJ1-6
V: TRBV7-9

CDR3: ASTAGTGNYGYA
J: TRBJ1-2
V: TRBV6-1

CDR3: TISARTGGSSGANVLT
J: TRBJ2-6
V: TRBV11-2

CDR3: TSWRNTEAF
J: TRBJ1-1
V: TRBV28

CDR3: ARSYSQGPSGNTIY
J: TRBJ1-3
V: TRBV6-5

CDR3: ASRRGTDTAYEQY
J: TRBJ2-7
V: TRBV6-1

CDR3: ARSHRQISAEAF
J: TRBJ1-1
V: TRBV6-5

CDR3: ASLRVNYGYT
J: TRBJ1-2
V: TRBV28

CDR3: AGNMGKMNTEAF
J: TRBJ1-1
V: TRBV5-6

CDR3: ASSQVGGLAGAAQY
J: TRBJ2-3
V: TRBV14

CDR3: ASSPRGASGGVSGTGELF
J: TRBJ2-2
V: TRBV12-3/TRBV12-4

CDR3: VSNPRLIDTDTQY
J: TRBJ2-3
V: TRBV12-3/TRBV12-4

CDR3: ASSLRIVTGGGLREQF
J: TRBJ2-1
V: TRBV11-2

CDR3: ASSRTGTDSRRY
J: TRBJ2-3
V: TRBV11-2

CDR3: VSKKKGANEKLF
J: TRBJ1-4
V: TRBV6-5

CDR3: ATTHIGTGRAEAF
J: TRBJ1-1
V: TRBV11-1

CDR3: FSSMSGTRGTQY
J: TRBJ2-5
V: TRBV7-9

CDR3: SVPKRISRPYNEQF
J: TRBJ2-1
V: TRBV29-1

CDR3: ASARGTGLETHY
J: TRBJ2-5
V: TRBV6-2/TRBV6-3

CDR3: ASSSRGPGELF
J: TRBJ2-2
V: TRBV11-3

CDR3: TSSARDRGQAV
J: TRBJ2-7
V: TRBV11-2

CDR3: ASSYSRGPSGNTIY
J: TRBJ1-3
V: TRBV6-5

CDR3: SAVGGPSDGIDTQY
J: TRBJ2-3
V: TRBV20-1

CDR3: SAPALKAGIYEQY
J: TRBJ2-7
V: TRBV20-1

CDR3: VSSNSEGPAETQY
J: TRBJ2-5
V: TRBV6-5

CDR3: ASSEKDQISGNTIY
J: TRBJ1-3
V: TRBV6-1

CDR3: ASRLGGTSDQPQH
J: TRBJ1-5
V: TRBV10-2

CDR3: ASRRSGGSYNKQF
J: TRBJ2-1
V: TRBV6-2/TRBV6-3

CDR3: SVENNGSYEQY
J: TRBJ2-7
V: TRBV29-1

CDR3: ASMPSGVGDTQY
J: TRBJ2-3
V: TRBV6-6

CDR3: ASSPRDGEETQY
J: TRBJ2-5
V: TRBV11-3

CDR3: ANSRQGIAGYNEQF
J: TRBJ2-1
V: TRBV11-3

CDR3: ASSRTSRGVPETQY
J: TRBJ2-5
V: TRBV12-3/TRBV12-4